These 10 T cell receptor beta chains came from one sample sequenced in a study of T cell repertoires in cytomegalovirus infection. Their antigen targets remain unknown. TCRdb reprocessed the reads via MiXCR and lists one record per CDR3 protein. The table has about 37,000 distinct CDR3 sequences, approximately 52% seen once; the top ten hold 75% to 95%. The sequencing here drew on CD8+ T cells from cultured PBMCs, taken from culture after CMV antigen stimulation. These receptors were taken from a human donor in good health (CMV status not recorded). Some clones in this sample may be carry-over from other donors' samples.

This chain links TRBV19 with TRBJ2-7, with a weak D call TRBD2 (6 bases). Germline values: CDR1 LNHDA, CDR2 SQIVND (reference sequence). The V gene lost 5 bases and the J gene lost 0 bases, with 11 bases spanning the gap. The CDR3 contains 14 residues. The CDR3 region has the DNA TGTGCCAGTAGTTGGGGCGGGACCTCCTACGAGCAGTACTTC. Amino acids: CASSWGGTSYEQYF.

J is TRBJ2-7 and V is TRBV27; 16 bases agree with TRBD2. The V and J ends lost 5 bases and 6 bases, in that order; junction bases with no gene match: 4. Germline CDR1 is MNHEY and CDR2 is SMNVEV (reference sequence). The CDR3 is made up of 15 amino acids. The chain's CDR3 is CASSLGLAGGFEQYF. In DNA form, the CDR3 reads TGTGCCAGCAGTCTGGGACTAGCGGGAGGGTTCGAGCAGTACTTC.

The J gene is TRBJ2-5, the V gene TRBV29-1; 7 nucleotides align to TRBD2. CDR3 length: 18 residues. V shed 0 bases and J 7 bases; nucleotides not matched to a gene: 20. Per the germline V gene, CDR1 is SQVTM and CDR2 is ANQGSEA. The CDR3 region is CSVEDPSIGDYPRRTQYF. The CDR3 DNA reads TGCAGCGTTGAAGATCCCTCCATCGGGGACTACCCAAGGAGGACCCAGTACTTC.

The chain uses TRBV7-2 and TRBJ1-6; D possibly corresponds to TRBD1 (6 bases). Trimming took off 5 bases at V and 8 bases at J, with 25 bases between the two ends. Germline CDR1 and CDR2: SGHTA and FQGNSA. CDR3 length: 18 amino acids. CDR3 amino acids: CASSPQGLGRLFDSPLHF. DNA for the CDR3: TGTGCCAGCAGCCCACAGGGTCTCGGTCGCCTATTTGATTCACCCCTCCACTTT.

The V gene is TRBV7-6, the J gene TRBJ2-2, with D perhaps given as TRBD1 or TRBD2 (5 bases each). Looked up from germline, CDR1 is SGHVS and CDR2 is FNYEAQ. With 0 bases removed from V and 1 base from J, the gap between germline ends came to 12 bases. This CDR3 is built from 17 residues. The CDR3 loop is CASSLAEEDKNTGELFF. CDR3 DNA sequence: TGTGCCAGCAGCTTAGCGGAGGAGGACAAGAACACCGGGGAGCTGTTTTTT.

This clonotype was seen a few times. The V and J genes are TRBV7-9 and TRBJ2-7, with 11 bases that match TRBD1. The junction had 6 bases not matched to a gene; V was cut back by 5 bases and J by 6 bases. This CDR3 has 14 amino acids. CDR1 is SEHNR, CDR2 FQNEAQ, per germline (reference sequence). The CDR3, as DNA: TGTGCCAGCAGCATTCCGGGACAGGGGGTCGAGCAGTACTTC. Translated: CASSIPGQGVEQYF.

The V gene is TRBV13, the J gene TRBJ1-4; no clear D gene. The CDR3 consists of 14 residues. Between the trimmed V and J ends, which lost 5 bases and 2 bases, there was a span of 9 bases. CDR1 and CDR2 from the germline V gene are PRHDT and FYEKMQ (reference sequence). The CDR3 spells CASSQRGTNEKLFF. DNA for the CDR3: TGTGCCAGCAGCCAACGGGGTACTAATGAAAAACTGTTTTTT. Complete variable domain (other parts from reference TRBV13 and TRBJ1-4): AAGVIQSPRHLIKEKRETATLKCYPIPRHDTVYWYQQGPGQDPQFLISFYEKMQSDKGSIPDRFSAQQFSDYHSELNMSSLELGDSALYFCASSQRGTNEKLFFGSGTQLSVL.

V and J are TRBV7-9 and TRBJ1-2, with D perhaps TRBD1 (6 bases). V lost 1 base, J lost 6 bases, and 12 bases lay in between. The CDR3 totals 14 residues. Germline assignment: CDR1 SEHNR and CDR2 FQNEAQ (reference sequence). CDR3 region: CASSLVQGWDGYTF. CDR3 bases: TGTGCCAGCAGCTTAGTACAGGGTTGGGATGGCTACACCTTC.

This clonotype was observed at least ten times. The chain is built from TRBV11-2 and TRBJ2-3, with a tentative D call TRBD1 (5 bases). The germline V gene has CDR1 SGHAT and CDR2 FQNNGV. The CDR3 is 12 amino acids. Deletions cut 6 bases from V and 9 bases from J, with 13 bases between. Here the CDR3 DNA reads TGTGCCAGCAGTTTGACAGCTCACACGCAGTATTTT. It specifies CASSLTAHTQYF.

This clonotype was seen a few times. V gene TRBV7-6 combines with J gene TRBJ2-7; D not resolved. Germline-derived CDR1 and CDR2 are SGHVS and FNYEAQ. The CDR3 contains 15 residues. With 2 bases removed from V and 0 bases from J, the gap between germline ends came to 11 bases. CDR3 residues: CASSLIGVSSYEQYF. The CDR3 DNA is TGTGCCAGCAGCTTAATTGGAGTGAGCTCCTACGAGCAGTACTTC.